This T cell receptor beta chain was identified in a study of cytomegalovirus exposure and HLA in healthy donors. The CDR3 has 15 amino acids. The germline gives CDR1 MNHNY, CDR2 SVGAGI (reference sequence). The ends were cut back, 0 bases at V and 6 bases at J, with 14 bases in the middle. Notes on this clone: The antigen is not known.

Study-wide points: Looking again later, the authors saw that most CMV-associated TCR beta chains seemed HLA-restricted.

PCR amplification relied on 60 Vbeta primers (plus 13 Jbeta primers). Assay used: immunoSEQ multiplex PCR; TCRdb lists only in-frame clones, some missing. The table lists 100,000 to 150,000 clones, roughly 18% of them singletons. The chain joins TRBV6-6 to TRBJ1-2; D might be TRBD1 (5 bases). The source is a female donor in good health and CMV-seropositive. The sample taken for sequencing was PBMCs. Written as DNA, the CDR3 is TGTGCCAGCAGTTACTCGATTTCTAAAGGGGATGGCTACACCTTC. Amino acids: CASSYSISKGDGYTF.